This T cell receptor (beta chain) was recovered during a study of technical replicates of blood from a handful of donors. CDR1 is ENHRY, CDR2 SYGVKD, per germline. This CDR3 has 13 amino acids. Trimming pared 8 bases from V and 6 bases from J, leaving 16 bases between. This table comes from immunoSEQ multiplex PCR, and its TCRdb copy is limited to in-frame clones, with some not included. Altogether fewer than 95,000 clones are present, 90% to 95% being singletons, with the ten largest covering 0.2% to 0.3%. The rearrangement joins TRBV10-3 to TRBJ1-2; maybe TRBD1 (6 bases). Material for sequencing was T cells isolated from PBMCs. This TCR was recovered from a human donor in good health. CDR3 region: CAIGGGGRNGYTF. CDR3 DNA sequence: TGTGCCATCGGGGGGGGCGGTCGGAATGGCTACACCTTC.